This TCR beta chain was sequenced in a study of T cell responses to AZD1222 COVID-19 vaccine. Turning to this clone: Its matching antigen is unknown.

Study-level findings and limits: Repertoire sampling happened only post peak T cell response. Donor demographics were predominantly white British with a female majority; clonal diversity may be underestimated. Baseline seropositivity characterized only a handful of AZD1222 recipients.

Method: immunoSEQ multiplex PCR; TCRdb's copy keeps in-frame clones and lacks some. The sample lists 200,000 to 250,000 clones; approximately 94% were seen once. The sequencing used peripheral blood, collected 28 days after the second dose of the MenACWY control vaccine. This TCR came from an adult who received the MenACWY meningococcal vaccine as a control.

CDR3 bases: TGTGCCAGCGAGGCTCTAGCTCAGACCGGCCCCCATGAGCAGTTCTTC. Translated: CASEALAQTGPHEQFF. J is TRBJ2-1 and V is TRBV21-1; TRBD2 is the table's D call and was not checked against the DNA. TRBV21-1 is termed a pseudogene. CDR3 length: 16 amino acids.